The 17 T cell receptor beta chains listed next were all sequenced from one sample in a study of blood T cell repertoires in COVID-19. TCRdb keeps only in-frame clones here, not all; method: immunoSEQ multiplex PCR. In the table there are about 180,000 clones, over 70% of which are singletons. The source material was PBMCs or T cells enriched from blood (not recorded which). These receptors came from a man aged 55 to 70 who had been exposed to COVID-19.

V gene TRBV30 combines with J gene TRBJ1-5; tentatively, D is TRBD1 (6 bases). The V end lost 0 bases, the J end lost 0 bases, and 9 bases lay between the germline ends. CDR1 is GTSNPN, CDR2 SVGIG, per germline (reference sequence). The CDR3 totals 15 residues. CDR3 protein: CAWSVGGPSNQPQHF. The CDR3, as DNA: TGTGCCTGGAGTGTCGGGGGGCCTAGCAATCAGCCCCAGCATTTT.

The V call is TRBV5-1, the J call TRBJ2-7; 12 bases are shared with TRBD1. This CDR3 region has 15 residues. Per the germline V gene, CDR1 is SGHRS and CDR2 is YFSETQ. V lost 3 bases to trimming and J lost 6 bases; unmatched junction nucleotides: 7. CDR3: CASSWGDRGRGEQYF. In nucleotides, the CDR3 is TGCGCCAGCAGCTGGGGGGACAGGGGGCGCGGCGAGCAGTACTTC.

This clone was seen a few times. The chain couples TRBV25-1 to TRBJ1-5; D uncertain. With 0 bases removed from V and 6 bases from J, the gap between germline ends came to 6 bases. The length of the CDR3 is 13 residues. Germline-derived CDR1 and CDR2 are MGHDK and SYGVNS. CDR3 nucleotides: TGTGCCAGCAGTGAATATGGCTCTCAGCCCCAGCATTTT. Translated: CASSEYGSQPQHF.

V and J are TRBV11-3 and TRBJ2-1; TRBD2 aligns across 8 bases. V lost 1 base and J lost 2; bases outside the gene matches: 7. Germline V gene sequence: CDR1 SGHNT, CDR2 YENEEA. This CDR3 region has 17 residues. CDR3 region: CASSLVRSSGTYNEQFF. The CDR3 coding sequence is TGTGCCAGCAGCTTAGTGAGGAGTAGCGGGACCTACAATGAGCAGTTCTTC.

This clone was counted between two and nine times. The chain links TRBV5-1 to TRBJ1-2, with 8 bases lining up with TRBD1. Germline loops: CDR1 SGHRS, CDR2 YFSETQ. V trimming: 0 bases; J trimming: 8 bases; junction bases outside the gene matches: 12. This CDR3 is built from 16 residues. CDR3 amino acids: CASSLAGSTGGRGYTF. The CDR3 nucleotides are TGCGCCAGCAGCTTGGCCGGTTCTACAGGGGGGAGAGGCTACACCTTC.

The rearrangement links TRBV19 to TRBJ2-3; 10 bases are shared with TRBD1. V lost 10 bases to trimming and J lost 3 bases; unmatched junction nucleotides: 7. CDR1 LNHDA and CDR2 SQIVND come from the germline V gene (reference sequence). The CDR3 is made up of 14 amino acids. The chain's CDR3 is CATTDRGETDTQYF. CDR3 DNA: TGTGCCACCACGGACAGGGGGGAAACAGATACGCAGTATTTT. Together with reference TRBV19 and TRBJ2-3, the CDR3 gives the full variable domain: DGGITQSPKYLFRKEGQNVTLSCEQNLNHDAMYWYRQDPGQGLRLIYYSQIVNDFQKGDIAEGYSVSREKKESFPLTVTSAQKNPTAFYLCATTDRGETDTQYFGPGTRLTVL.

The V and J genes are TRBV29-1 and TRBJ2-7; 7 bases are shared with TRBD1. Germline assignment: CDR1 SQVTM and CDR2 ANQGSEA. Losses at the gene ends were 7 bases for V and 2 bases for J; bases not matched to a gene: 11. The CDR3 is 14 residues long. The CDR3 bases are TGCAGCGCCCAGGACAGGCCCTCAACCTACGAGCAGTACTTC. Protein product: CSAQDRPSTYEQYF.

The J gene is TRBJ2-7, the V gene TRBV5-1; D ambiguous. This CDR3 contains 16 residues. V lost 4 bases to trimming and J lost 1 base, with 18 bases between them. Germline CDR1 and CDR2: SGHRS and YFSETQ. The DNA for the CDR3 is TGCGCCAGCAGCCCCACTCTAGTTTCAAAGTCCTACGAGCAGTACTTC. Amino acid sequence: CASSPTLVSKSYEQYF.

The chain is built from TRBV7-3 and TRBJ2-1; TRBD2 aligns across 11 bases. CDR1 is SGHTA and CDR2 is FQGTGA in the germline V gene. The CDR3 has 20 residues. J gave up 0 bases and V 4 bases, and 14 bases lay outside the gene matches. The CDR3 region has the DNA TGTGCCAGCAGCTCACCCGGGACTAGCGGCCACCAAAGCTCCTACAATGAGCAGTTCTTC. This translates into CASSSPGTSGHQSSYNEQFF.

The chain is built from TRBV30 and TRBJ2-6; the D is unclear. Looked up from germline, CDR1 is GTSNPN and CDR2 is SVGIG (reference sequence). The CDR3 is 15 amino acids. The V end lost 0 bases, the J end lost 0 bases, and 6 bases lay between the germline ends. The CDR3 DNA reads as TGTGCCTGGAGTGTACGGAGCTCTGGGGCCAACGTCCTGACTTTC. Residues: CAWSVRSSGANVLTF.

This chain joins TRBV28 and TRBJ1-2; 8 bases fit TRBD1. Germline CDR1 reads MDHEN; CDR2 reads SYDVKM. With V trimmed by 8 bases and J by 6 bases, 8 bases remained unmatched. The CDR3 covers 13 residues. The CDR3 DNA reads as TGTGCCAGCCGATCAACAGGGGGGGATGGCTACACCTTC. Translation: CASRSTGGDGYTF.

The chain joins TRBV7-2 to TRBJ2-3; possible D gene TRBD2, 6 bases. Trimming shortened V by 3 bases and J by 5 bases, and 18 bases separated the two germline ends. The germline CDR1 and CDR2 sequences are SGHTA and FQGNSA. CDR3 size: 16 residues. DNA of the CDR3: TGTGCCAGCAGCTTCCAAGCGTCACTAGCCGGAGATACGCAGTATTTT. It translates to CASSFQASLAGDTQYF. The whole variable domain, remainder taken from reference TRBV7-2 and TRBJ2-3, is GAGVSQSPSNKVTEKGKDVELRCDPISGHTALYWYRQSLGQGLEFLIYFQGNSAPDKSGLPSDRFSAERTGGSVSTLTIQRTQQEDSAVYLCASSFQASLAGDTQYFGPGTRLTVL.

The chain employs TRBV18 and TRBJ1-3; D is unclear. V was cut by 4 bases and J by 3 bases, with 10 bases left in between. The CDR3 length is 14 residues. CDR1 and CDR2 (germline): KGHSH, LQKENI. The DNA for the CDR3 is TGTGCCAGCTCACATCCTGGAGGTGGAAACACCATATATTTT. This sequence encodes CASSHPGGGNTIYF.

This rearrangement joins TRBV7-8 to TRBJ2-7; TRBD1 matches 7 bases. V shed 3 bases and J 7 bases; nucleotides not matched to a gene: 9. Germline V gives CDR1 SGHVS, CDR2 FQNEAQ. The CDR3 is 14 amino acids. In nucleotides, the CDR3 is TGTGCCAGCAGCTTGGAAACAGGGGCCTGGGAGCAGTACTTC. It encodes CASSLETGAWEQYF.

Notes on this clone: Germline is not matched at one junction end, which may reflect a read error. This chain links TRBV11-2 with TRBJ1-5; maybe TRBD1 (5 bases). This CDR3 spans 16 amino acids. Germline V gene sequence: CDR1 SGHAT, CDR2 FQNNGV. CDR3 residues: CASSLGTQGSYQPQHF. Written as DNA, the CDR3 is TGTGCCAGCAGCTTAGGGACCCAGGGTAGCTATCAGCCCCAGCATTTT. The full variable domain, with the rest looked up from reference TRBV11-2 and TRBJ1-5, is EAGVAQSPRYKIIEKRQSVAFWCNPISGHATLYWYQQILGQGPKLLIQFQNNGVVDDSQLPKDRFSAERLKGVDSTLKIQPAKLEDSAVYLCASSLGTQGSYQPQHFGDGTRLSIL.

This chain joins TRBV19 and TRBJ2-3; 7 positions agree with TRBD2. Trimming at V came to 4 bases and at J to 0 bases, leaving 4 bases not matched to a gene. The CDR3 runs 15 residues. The germline CDR1 and CDR2 sequences are LNHDA and SQIVND (reference sequence). In DNA form, the CDR3 reads TGTGCCAGTAGTAACCTAGCGGCTAGCACAGATACGCAGTATTTT. This translates into CASSNLAASTDTQYF.

The gene calls are TRBV2 and TRBJ1-5; a possible D gene is TRBD1 (6 bases). Germline loops: CDR1 SNHLY, CDR2 FYNNEI. Trimming took 3 bases from V and 6 from J, leaving 18 bases between them. CDR3 size: 16 residues. The CDR3 region is CASSEGGAGVPQPQHF. The CDR3 nucleotides read TGTGCCAGCAGTGAGGGGGGGGCCGGTGTCCCTCAGCCCCAGCATTTT.